Presented here are 12 T cell receptor beta chains from one specimen sequenced in a study of T cell responses to AZD1222 COVID-19 vaccine. Only in-frame clones appear in the TCRdb table, and some are missing; sequencing was by immunoSEQ multiplex PCR. The sample contains 150,000 to 200,000 clones, more than 80% of which appear only once. The input for sequencing was peripheral blood, taken on day 0 of AZD1222 vaccination. The receptors derive from an adult in good health.

The genes are TRBV9 and TRBJ2-7; 10 nucleotides agree with TRBD2. The CDR3 extends over 15 amino acids. Germline CDR1 SGDLS, CDR2 YYNGEE. Trimming took 3 bases from V and 6 from J; bases not matched to a gene: 9. CDR3 in amino acids: CASSAYTAGGSEQYF. CDR3 coding DNA: TGTGCCAGCAGCGCCTACACAGCGGGAGGGTCCGAGCAGTACTTC. The variable domain in full, with the rest retrieved from reference TRBV9 and TRBJ2-7, is DSGVTQTPKHLITATGQRVTLRCSPRSGDLSVYWYQQSLDQGLQFLIQYYNGEERAKGNILERFSAQQFPDLHSELNLSSLELGDSALYFCASSAYTAGGSEQYFGPGTRLTVT.

The chain is built from TRBV7-9 and TRBJ1-1; TRBD1 matches 7 bases. The germline CDR1 and CDR2 sequences are SEHNR and FQNEAQ (reference sequence). After removal of 11 bases from V and 3 bases from J, the junction contained 9 bases not matched to a gene. CDR3 length: 13 residues. The CDR3 region is CAGSGGWHTEAFF. The CDR3 DNA reads as TGTGCCGGGTCAGGGGGATGGCACACTGAAGCTTTCTTT.

This clone appeared a few times. The chain is built from TRBV28 and TRBJ2-7; D not resolved. Trimming left V 1 base short and J 11 bases short, with 24 bases between. In germline, CDR1 is MDHEN, CDR2 SYDVKM. This CDR3 is built from 16 residues. Written as DNA, the CDR3 is TGTGCCAGCAGTTTATATTATGGAGCCGGTAACTATGTTAAGTACTTC. Translating it yields CASSLYYGAGNYVKYF.

This clone was observed once. The V call is TRBV7-8, the J call TRBJ2-6; D not resolved. Trimming stripped 0 bases from V and 1 base from J, with 4 bases between. CDR1 and CDR2 from the germline V gene are SGHVS and FQNEAQ. There are 15 residues in the CDR3. CDR3 in DNA: TGTGCCAGCAGCTTAGCGGGGTCTGGGGCCAACGTCCTGACTTTC. Protein: CASSLAGSGANVLTF.

This clone was detected once. The CDR3 region is CASRPPNAAQETQYF. As DNA, the CDR3 is TGTGCCAGCAGACCCCCGAATGCAGCACAAGAGACCCAGTACTTC. The gene calls are TRBV28 and TRBJ2-5; D uncertain. In germline, CDR1 is MDHEN, CDR2 SYDVKM. The CDR3 has 15 residues. Trimming took off 6 bases at V and 2 bases at J, with 16 bases between the two ends.

The chain links TRBV5-1 to TRBJ1-2; TRBD1 matches at 8 bases. This CDR3 is 15 amino acids long. J lost 6 bases, V lost 0 bases, and 7 bases had no gene match. The germline CDR1 and CDR2 sequences are SGHRS and YFSETQ. The CDR3 coding sequence is TGCGCCAGCAGCTTGGACCCCCAGGGGGCGAATGGCTACACCTTC. This sequence encodes CASSLDPQGANGYTF.

The chain is built from TRBV12-3 or TRBV12-4 and TRBJ1-6, with unresolved D. V dropped 6 bases and J dropped 9 bases, with 12 bases sitting between them. CDR3 length equals 13 residues. The CDR3 nucleotides read TGTGCCAGCAGCCTGAGGGTCTCTTCACCCCTCCACTTT. This gives the protein CASSLRVSSPLHF.

The chain combines TRBV20-1 with TRBJ2-1, with D hard to call. With 4 bases removed from V and 4 bases from J, the gap between germline ends came to 2 bases. This CDR3 contains 10 residues. Germline V gene data show CDR1 as DFQATT and CDR2 as SNEGSKA (reference sequence). The CDR3 loop reads CSAKYNEQFF. Written as DNA, the CDR3 is TGCAGTGCTAAATACAATGAGCAGTTCTTC.

The V call is TRBV6-1, the J call TRBJ1-2; 10 bases map to TRBD1. Germline values: CDR1 MNHNS, CDR2 SASEGT. With 3 bases clipped from V and 2 bases from J, the junction kept 3 bases outside the gene matches. This CDR3 contains 15 residues. The CDR3 protein is CASSDRTGGNYGYTF. The DNA of the CDR3 is TGTGCCAGCAGTGACAGGACAGGGGGAAACTATGGCTACACCTTC.

The V and J genes are TRBV10-1 and TRBJ1-3; D is uncertain. V was trimmed by 5 bases and J by 0 bases, leaving 8 bases between them. The CDR3 is 14 amino acids. Germline V gene sequence: CDR1 WNHNN, CDR2 SYGVQD (reference sequence). CDR3 in amino acids: CASSIQRSGNTIYF. CDR3 in DNA: TGCGCCAGCAGTATTCAGCGCTCTGGAAACACCATATATTTT.

This clone occurred once. The chain combines TRBV2 with TRBJ1-1; D gene uncertain. Germline assignment: CDR1 SNHLY and CDR2 FYNNEI. With 3 bases removed from V and 0 bases from J, the gap between germline ends came to 5 bases. The CDR3 consists of 13 residues. The CDR3 DNA sequence: TGTGCCAGCAGTGAGAGGGTGAACACTGAAGCTTTCTTT. This translates into CASSERVNTEAFF.

V is TRBV5-4 and J is TRBJ2-7, with 15 bases aligning to TRBD2. The CDR3 consists of 17 residues. V shed 4 bases, J shed 7 bases, and the junction held 12 bases outside the gene matches. Per germline, CDR1 SGHNT and CDR2 YYREEE (reference sequence). CDR3 amino acids: CASSIGTSGGPNQEQYF. The CDR3 DNA reads TGTGCCAGCAGCATCGGGACTAGCGGGGGGCCTAATCAAGAGCAGTACTTC.